The present T cell receptor beta chain was sequenced within a study of cytomegalovirus exposure and HLA in healthy donors. Study-level information: Unique TCRs from HLA-typed donors, approximately 80 million of them, were held in an early data release.

60 Vbeta and 13 Jbeta primers were used in PCR. TCRdb's copy holds only in-frame clones and misses some; the assay was immunoSEQ multiplex PCR. The table lists approximately 200,000 clones, 70% to 80% of them singletons. Note on this clone: The antigen remains unidentified.

The donors gave bone marrow, and they were healthy. Overall study findings and caveats: Researchers reported in a later analysis that a missense DCLRE1C variant was tied to TCR beta V- and J-gene trimming. Rates of TCR association differed by HLA locus in a later analysis, with DRB1 highest and HLA-C lowest.

Trimming removed 4 bases from V and 1 base from J; junction bases left unmatched: 4. Germline V gene lookup returns CDR1 LGHNA and CDR2 YSLEER. The CDR3 is 15 residues long. This TCR was sampled from a woman aged 25 to 45 in good health and CMV-seropositive. Sequenced input: PBMCs. The J gene is TRBJ1-1, the V gene TRBV4-3, with 9 bases lining up with TRBD1. The CDR3 protein is CASSRGQGRNTEAFF. As DNA, the CDR3 is TGCGCCAGCAGCCGAGGACAGGGGAGGAACACTGAAGCTTTCTTT.